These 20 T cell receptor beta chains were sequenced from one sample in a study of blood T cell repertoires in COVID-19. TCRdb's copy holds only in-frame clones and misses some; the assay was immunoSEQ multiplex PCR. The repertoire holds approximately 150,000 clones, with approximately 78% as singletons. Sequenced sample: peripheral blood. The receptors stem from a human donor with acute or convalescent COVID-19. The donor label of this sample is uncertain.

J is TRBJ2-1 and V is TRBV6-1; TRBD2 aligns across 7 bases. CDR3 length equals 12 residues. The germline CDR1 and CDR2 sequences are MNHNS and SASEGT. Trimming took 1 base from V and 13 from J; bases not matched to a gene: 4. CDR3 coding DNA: TGTGCCAGCAGTGAAGTTGGGACTAATCAGTTCTTC. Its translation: CASSEVGTNQFF.

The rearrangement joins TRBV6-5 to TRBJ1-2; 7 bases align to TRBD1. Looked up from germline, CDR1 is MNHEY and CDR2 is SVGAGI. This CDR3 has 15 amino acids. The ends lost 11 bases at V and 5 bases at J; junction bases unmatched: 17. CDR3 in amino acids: CALRDRLLGVYGYTF. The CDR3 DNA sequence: TGTGCCCTGAGGGACAGACTATTAGGCGTGTATGGCTACACCTTC.

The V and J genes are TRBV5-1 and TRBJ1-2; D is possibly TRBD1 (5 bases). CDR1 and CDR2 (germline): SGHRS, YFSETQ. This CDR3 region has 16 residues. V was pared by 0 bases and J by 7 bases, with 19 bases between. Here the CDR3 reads CASSLAYRAGRGGYTF. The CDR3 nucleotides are TGCGCCAGCAGCTTGGCCTATCGGGCAGGGAGGGGTGGCTACACCTTC.

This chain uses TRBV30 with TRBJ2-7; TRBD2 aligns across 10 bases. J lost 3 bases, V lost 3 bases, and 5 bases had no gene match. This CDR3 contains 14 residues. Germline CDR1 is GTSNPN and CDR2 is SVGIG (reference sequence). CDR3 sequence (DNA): TGTGCCTGGAGAAGCGGGGGGGCCTACTACGAGCAGTACTTC. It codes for CAWRSGGAYYEQYF.

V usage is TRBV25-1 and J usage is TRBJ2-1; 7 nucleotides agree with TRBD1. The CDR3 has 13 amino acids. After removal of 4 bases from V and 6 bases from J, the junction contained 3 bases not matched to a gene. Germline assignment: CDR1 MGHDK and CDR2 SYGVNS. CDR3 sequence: CASSGTGVNEQFF. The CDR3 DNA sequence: TGTGCCAGCAGTGGGACAGGCGTCAATGAGCAGTTCTTC.

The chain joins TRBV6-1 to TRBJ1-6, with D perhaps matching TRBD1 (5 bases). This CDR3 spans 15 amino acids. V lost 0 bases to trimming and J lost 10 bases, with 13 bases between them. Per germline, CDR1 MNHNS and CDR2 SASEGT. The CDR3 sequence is CASSEAGGVRSPLHF. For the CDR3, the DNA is TGTGCCAGCAGTGAAGCTGGGGGGGTTCGGTCACCCCTCCACTTT.

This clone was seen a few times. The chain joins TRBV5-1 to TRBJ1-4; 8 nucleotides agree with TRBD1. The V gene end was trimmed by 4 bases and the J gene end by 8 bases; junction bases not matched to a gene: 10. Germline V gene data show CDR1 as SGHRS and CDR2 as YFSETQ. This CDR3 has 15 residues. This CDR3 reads CASSPLTGVGEKLFF. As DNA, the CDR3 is TGCGCCAGCAGCCCCCTGACAGGGGTGGGGGAAAAACTGTTTTTT.

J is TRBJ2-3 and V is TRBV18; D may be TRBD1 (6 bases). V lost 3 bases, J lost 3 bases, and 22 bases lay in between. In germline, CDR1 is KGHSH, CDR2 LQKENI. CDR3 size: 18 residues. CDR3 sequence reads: CASSPTEAAGEKTDTQYF. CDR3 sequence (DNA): TGTGCCAGCTCACCCACCGAGGCCGCAGGGGAGAAGACAGATACGCAGTATTTT. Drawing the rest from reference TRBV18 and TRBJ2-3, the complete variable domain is NAGVMQNPRHLVRRRGQEARLRCSPMKGHSHVYWYRQLPEEGLKFMVYLQKENIIDESGMPKERFSAEFPKEGPSILRIQQVVRGDSAAYFCASSPTEAAGEKTDTQYFGPGTRLTVL.

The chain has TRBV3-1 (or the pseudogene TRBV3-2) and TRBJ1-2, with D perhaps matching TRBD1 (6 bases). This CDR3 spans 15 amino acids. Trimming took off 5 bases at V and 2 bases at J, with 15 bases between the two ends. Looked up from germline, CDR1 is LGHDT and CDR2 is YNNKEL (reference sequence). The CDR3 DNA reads TGTGCCAGCAGCTCCTCCCCGACAGGCAACTATGGCTACACCTTC. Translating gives CASSSSPTGNYGYTF.

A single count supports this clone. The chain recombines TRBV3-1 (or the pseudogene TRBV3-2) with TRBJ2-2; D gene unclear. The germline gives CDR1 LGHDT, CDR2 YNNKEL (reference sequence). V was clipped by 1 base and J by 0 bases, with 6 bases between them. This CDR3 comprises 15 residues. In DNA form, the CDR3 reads TGTGCCAGCAGCCAAGTTTTCACGAACACCGGGGAGCTGTTTTTT. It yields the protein CASSQVFTNTGELFF.

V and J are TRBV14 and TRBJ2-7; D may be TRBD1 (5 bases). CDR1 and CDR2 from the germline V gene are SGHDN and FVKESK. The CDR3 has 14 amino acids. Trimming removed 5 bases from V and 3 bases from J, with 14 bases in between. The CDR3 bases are TGTGCCAGCAGCTCCCGGACATTTAACTACGAGCAGTACTTC. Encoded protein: CASSSRTFNYEQYF.

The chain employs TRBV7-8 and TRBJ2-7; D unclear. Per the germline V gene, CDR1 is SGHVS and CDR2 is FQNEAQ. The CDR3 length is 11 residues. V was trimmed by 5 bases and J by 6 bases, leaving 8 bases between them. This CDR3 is CASSPESEQYF. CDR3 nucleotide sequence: TGTGCCAGCAGCCCTGAGAGCGAGCAGTACTTC.

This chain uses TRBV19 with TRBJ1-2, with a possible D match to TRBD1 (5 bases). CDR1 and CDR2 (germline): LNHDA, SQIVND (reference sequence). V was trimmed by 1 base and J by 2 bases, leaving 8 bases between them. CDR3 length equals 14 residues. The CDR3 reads CASSIGQLNYGYTF. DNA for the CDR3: TGTGCCAGTAGTATAGGACAGTTGAACTATGGCTACACCTTC.

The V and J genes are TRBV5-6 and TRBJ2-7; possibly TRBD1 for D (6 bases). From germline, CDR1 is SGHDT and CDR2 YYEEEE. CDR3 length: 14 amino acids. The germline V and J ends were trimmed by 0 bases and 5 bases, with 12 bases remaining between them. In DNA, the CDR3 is TGTGCCAGCAGCTTGGAACAGGGATGGCACGAGCAGTACTTC. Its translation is CASSLEQGWHEQYF.

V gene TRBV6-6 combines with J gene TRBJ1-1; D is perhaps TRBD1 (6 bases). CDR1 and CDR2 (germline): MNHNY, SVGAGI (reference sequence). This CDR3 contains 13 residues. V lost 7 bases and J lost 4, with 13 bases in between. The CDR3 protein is CASTRTASTEAFF. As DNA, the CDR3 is TGTGCCAGCACCAGGACAGCTTCCACTGAAGCTTTCTTT.

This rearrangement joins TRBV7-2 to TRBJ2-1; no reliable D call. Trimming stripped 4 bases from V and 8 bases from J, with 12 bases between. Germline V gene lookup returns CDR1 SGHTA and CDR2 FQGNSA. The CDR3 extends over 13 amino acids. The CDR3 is CASSSSFLDEQFF. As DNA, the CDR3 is TGTGCCAGCAGCTCCTCCTTCCTTGATGAGCAGTTCTTC.

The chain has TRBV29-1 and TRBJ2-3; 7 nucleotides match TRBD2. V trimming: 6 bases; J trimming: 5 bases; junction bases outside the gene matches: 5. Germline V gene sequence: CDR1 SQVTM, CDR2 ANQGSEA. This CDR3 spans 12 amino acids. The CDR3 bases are TGCAGCGTACCCACGGGAGGAGATACGCAGTATTTT. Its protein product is CSVPTGGDTQYF.

The CDR3 spells CASGGTVNTEAFF. The CDR3 DNA reads as TGTGCCAGCGGCGGGACAGTGAACACTGAAGCTTTCTTT. This chain joins TRBV7-3 and TRBJ1-1; 7 bases fit TRBD1. The CDR3 runs to 13 residues. V lost 8 bases and J lost 0; bases outside the gene matches: 3. The V gene's germline CDR1 is SGHTA and CDR2 FQGTGA.

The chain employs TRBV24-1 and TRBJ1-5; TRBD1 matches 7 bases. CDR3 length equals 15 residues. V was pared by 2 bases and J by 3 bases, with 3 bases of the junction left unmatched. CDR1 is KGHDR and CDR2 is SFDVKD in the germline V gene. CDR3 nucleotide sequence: TGTGCCACCAGTGATTCGACAGGGTTCAATCAGCCCCAGCATTTT. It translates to CATSDSTGFNQPQHF.

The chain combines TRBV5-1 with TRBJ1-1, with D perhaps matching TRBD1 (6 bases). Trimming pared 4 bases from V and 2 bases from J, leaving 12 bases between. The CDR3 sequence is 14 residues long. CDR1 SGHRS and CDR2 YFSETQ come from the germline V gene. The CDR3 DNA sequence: TGCGCCAGCAGCCGGGAGGACAGAAACACTGAAGCTTTCTTT. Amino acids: CASSREDRNTEAFF.